This T cell receptor beta chain stems from a study of T cell responses to AZD1222 COVID-19 vaccine. Sequencing was performed with immunoSEQ multiplex PCR; in TCRdb, only in-frame clones are kept and a portion is missing. The repertoire holds around 150,000 clones, with roughly 92% as singletons. The germline V gene has CDR1 MNHNY and CDR2 SVGAGI (reference sequence). The V and J ends lost 7 bases and 4 bases, in that order; junction bases with no gene match: 5. There are 14 residues in the CDR3. This clonotype originated in an adult in good health. The chain recombines TRBV6-6 with TRBJ2-2; TRBD2 matches at 8 bases. Specimen: peripheral blood, collected on day 0 of AZD1222 vaccination. The CDR3 DNA reads TGTGCCAGCATCCTAGCGGGCCGCACCGGGGAGCTGTTTTTT. Translating it yields CASILAGRTGELFF.